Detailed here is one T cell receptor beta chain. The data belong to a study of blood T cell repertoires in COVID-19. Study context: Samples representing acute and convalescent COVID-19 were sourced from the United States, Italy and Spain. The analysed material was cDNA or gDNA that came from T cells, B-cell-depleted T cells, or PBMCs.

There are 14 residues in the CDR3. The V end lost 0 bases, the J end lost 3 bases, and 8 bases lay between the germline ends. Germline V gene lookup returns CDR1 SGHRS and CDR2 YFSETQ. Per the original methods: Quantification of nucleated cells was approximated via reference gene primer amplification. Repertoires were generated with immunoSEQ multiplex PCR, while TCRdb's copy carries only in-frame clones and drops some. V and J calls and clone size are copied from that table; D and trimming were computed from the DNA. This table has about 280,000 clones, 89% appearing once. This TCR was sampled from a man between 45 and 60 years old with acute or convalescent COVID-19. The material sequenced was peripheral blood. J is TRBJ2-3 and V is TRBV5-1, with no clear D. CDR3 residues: CASSLAEETDTQYF. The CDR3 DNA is TGCGCCAGCAGCTTGGCCGAAGAGACAGATACGCAGTATTTT.